The 4 T cell receptor beta chains presented below share a single source sample, sequenced in a study of patients and donors after allogeneic stem cell transplantation (dated by TCRdb to 2020 to 2022). Libraries were built with RT-PCR. Sequencing took place on a NextSeq 550. TCRdb applied fastp at Q25 and MiXCR to the public reads, then kept only in-frame beta chains. Merged by CDR3 protein, the rows form single entries marked with the most common genes and DNA. This sample gives hundreds of thousands of distinct CDR3 sequences in total; approximately 16% of them show up just once. The ten largest clones capture around 6.8% of the sample. Sequenced sample: blood, either unsorted or a sorted T cell fraction (not recorded which). These receptors were taken from a human donor who was either an allogeneic HSCT recipient or a stem cell or donor lymphocyte infusion donor (not recorded which). It is not recorded whose cells these are; they may come from a transplant donor.

This clonotype was picked up many times. The rearrangement joins TRBV5-1 to TRBJ2-1, with 11 bases aligning to TRBD2. The CDR3 totals 15 residues. CDR1 is SGHRS, CDR2 YFSETQ, per germline. Trimming removed 4 bases from V and 4 bases from J; junction bases left unmatched: 4. The CDR3 region is CASSPTSGSYNEQFF. The CDR3 DNA reads as TGCGCCAGCAGCCCCACTAGCGGGAGTTACAATGAGCAGTTCTTC.

This chain uses TRBV2 with TRBJ1-6; maybe TRBD1 (5 bases). Germline CDR1 reads SNHLY; CDR2 reads FYNNEI. Deletions cut 5 bases from V and 5 bases from J, with 16 bases between. The CDR3 is 16 residues long. The DNA of the CDR3 is TGTGCCAGCAGTCGGGGTGGGACGAAGAATAATTCACCCCTCCACTTT. This codes for CASSRGGTKNNSPLHF. Using reference TRBV2 and TRBJ1-6 for the parts outside the CDR3, the full variable domain is EPEVTQTPSHQVTQMGQEVILRCVPISNHLYFYWYRQILGQKVEFLVSFYNNEISEKSEIFDDQFSVERPDGSNFTLKIRSTKLEDSAMYFCASSRGGTKNNSPLHFGNGTRLTVT.

The chain has TRBV2 and TRBJ2-7; TRBD2 matches 7 bases. V was pared by 6 bases and J by 0 bases, with 8 bases of the junction left unmatched. Germline CDR1 is SNHLY and CDR2 is FYNNEI. The CDR3 consists of 15 residues. The CDR3 DNA sequence: TGTGCCAGCAGAGTCCTGGGCGGGAGCTCCTACGAGCAGTACTTC. Translated: CASRVLGGSSYEQYF.

V and J are TRBV24-1 and TRBJ2-3; D is possibly TRBD1 or TRBD2 (7 bases each). The V and J ends lost 4 bases and 4 bases respectively, with 14 bases between them. Germline V CDR1 and CDR2: KGHDR, SFDVKD. CDR3 length: 15 residues. The DNA for the CDR3 is TGTGCCACCAGTGACCCAGGGGGGGCGGCAGATACGCAGTATTTT. It is translated as CATSDPGGAADTQYF.